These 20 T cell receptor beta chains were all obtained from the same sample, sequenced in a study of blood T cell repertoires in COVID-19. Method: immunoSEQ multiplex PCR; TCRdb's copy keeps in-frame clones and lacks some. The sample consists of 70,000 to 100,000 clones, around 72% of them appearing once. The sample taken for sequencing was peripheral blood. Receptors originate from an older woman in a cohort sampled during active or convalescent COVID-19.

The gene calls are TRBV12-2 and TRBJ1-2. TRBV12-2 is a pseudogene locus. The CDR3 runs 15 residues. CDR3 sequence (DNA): TGTGCAAGTCGCCGTGGCGGGGCTCTTAACTATGGCTACACCTTC. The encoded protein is CASRRGGALNYGYTF.

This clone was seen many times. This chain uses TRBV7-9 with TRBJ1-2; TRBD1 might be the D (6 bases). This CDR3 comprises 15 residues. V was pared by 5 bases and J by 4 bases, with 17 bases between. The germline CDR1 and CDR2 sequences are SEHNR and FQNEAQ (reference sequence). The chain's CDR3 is CASSQLTMDSYGYTF. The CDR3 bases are TGTGCCAGCAGCCAGCTTACTATGGACAGCTATGGCTACACCTTC.

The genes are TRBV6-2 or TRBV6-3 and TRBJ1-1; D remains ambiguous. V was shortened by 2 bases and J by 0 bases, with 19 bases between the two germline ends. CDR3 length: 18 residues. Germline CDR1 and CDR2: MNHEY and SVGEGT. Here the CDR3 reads CASSYAVGVGLLNTEAFF. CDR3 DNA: TGTGCCAGCAGTTACGCGGTCGGGGTCGGACTTCTGAACACTGAAGCTTTCTTT.

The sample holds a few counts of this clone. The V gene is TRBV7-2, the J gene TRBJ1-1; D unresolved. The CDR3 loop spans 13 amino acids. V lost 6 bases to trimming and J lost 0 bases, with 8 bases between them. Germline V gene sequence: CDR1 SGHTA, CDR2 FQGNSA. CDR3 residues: CASRPRLNTEAFF. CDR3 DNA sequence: TGTGCCAGCAGACCGAGGCTGAACACTGAAGCTTTCTTT.

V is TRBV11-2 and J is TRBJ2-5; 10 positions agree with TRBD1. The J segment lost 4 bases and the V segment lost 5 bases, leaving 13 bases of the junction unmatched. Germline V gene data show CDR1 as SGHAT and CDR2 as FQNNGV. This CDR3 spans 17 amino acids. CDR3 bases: TGTGCCAGCAGCCCGAACCCGGGACAGGGGCCCCTAGAGACCCAGTACTTC. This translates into CASSPNPGQGPLETQYF.

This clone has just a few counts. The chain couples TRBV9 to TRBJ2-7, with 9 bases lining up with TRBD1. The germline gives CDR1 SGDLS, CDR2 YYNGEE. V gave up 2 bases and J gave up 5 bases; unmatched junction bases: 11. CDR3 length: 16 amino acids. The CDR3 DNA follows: TGTGCCAGCAGCGTCAGAGGGGGACAGGGATCTGACGAGCAGTACTTC. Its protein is CASSVRGGQGSDEQYF. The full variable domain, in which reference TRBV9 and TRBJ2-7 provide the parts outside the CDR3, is DSGVTQTPKHLITATGQRVTLRCSPRSGDLSVYWYQQSLDQGLQFLIQYYNGEERAKGNILERFSAQQFPDLHSELNLSSLELGDSALYFCASSVRGGQGSDEQYFGPGTRLTVT.

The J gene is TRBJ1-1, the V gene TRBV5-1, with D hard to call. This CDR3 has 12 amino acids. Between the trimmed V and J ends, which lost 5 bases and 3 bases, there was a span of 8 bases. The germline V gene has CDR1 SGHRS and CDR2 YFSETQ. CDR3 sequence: CASSYRDTEAFF. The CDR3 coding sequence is TGCGCCAGCAGTTATCGGGACACTGAAGCTTTCTTT.

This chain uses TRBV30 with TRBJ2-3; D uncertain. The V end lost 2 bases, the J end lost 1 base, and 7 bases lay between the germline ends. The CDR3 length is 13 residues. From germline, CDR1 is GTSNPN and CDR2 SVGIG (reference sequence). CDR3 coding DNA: TGTGCCTGGAGTAAGAGCGGCACAGATACGCAGTATTTT. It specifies CAWSKSGTDTQYF.

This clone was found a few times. CDR3 region: CASSLRSGTLQFF. The CDR3 nucleotides are TGTGCCAGCAGCTTAAGGAGCGGGACCCTTCAGTTCTTC. The genes are TRBV11-3 and TRBJ2-1, with 7 bases matching TRBD2. Germline V CDR1 and CDR2: SGHNT, YENEEA. The CDR3 totals 13 residues. V was clipped by 2 bases and J by 13 bases; unmatched bases: 8.

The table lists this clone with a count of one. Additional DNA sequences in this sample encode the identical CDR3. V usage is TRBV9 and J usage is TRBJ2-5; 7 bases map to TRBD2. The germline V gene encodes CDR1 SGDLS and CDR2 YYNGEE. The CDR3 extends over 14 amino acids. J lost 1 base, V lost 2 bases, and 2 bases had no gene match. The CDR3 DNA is TGTGCCAGCAGCGTCGGGACTACCCAAGAGACCCAGTACTTC. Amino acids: CASSVGTTQETQYF.

The CDR3 nucleotides read TGTGCCAGCAGCTCATCCCCCACCGGGGAGCTGTTTTTT. Protein sequence: CASSSSPTGELFF. The chain recombines TRBV7-3 with TRBJ2-2; D call uncertain. Germline CDR1 and CDR2: SGHTA and FQGTGA. The CDR3 sequence is 13 residues long. The V end lost 4 bases, the J end lost 4 bases, and 7 bases lay between the germline ends.

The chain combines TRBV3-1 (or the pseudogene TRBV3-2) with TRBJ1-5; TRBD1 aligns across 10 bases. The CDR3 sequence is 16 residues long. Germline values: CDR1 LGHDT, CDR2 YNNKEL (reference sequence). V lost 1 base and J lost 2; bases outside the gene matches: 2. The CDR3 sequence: CASSQAGTGGNQPQHF. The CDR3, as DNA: TGTGCCAGCAGCCAAGCCGGGACAGGGGGCAATCAGCCCCAGCATTTT.

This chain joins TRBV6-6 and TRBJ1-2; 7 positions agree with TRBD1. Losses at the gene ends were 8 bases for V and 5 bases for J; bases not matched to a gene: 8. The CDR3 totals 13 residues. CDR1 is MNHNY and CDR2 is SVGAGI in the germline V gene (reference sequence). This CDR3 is CASAQQGQYGYTF. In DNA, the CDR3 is TGTGCCAGCGCCCAACAGGGGCAATATGGCTACACCTTC.

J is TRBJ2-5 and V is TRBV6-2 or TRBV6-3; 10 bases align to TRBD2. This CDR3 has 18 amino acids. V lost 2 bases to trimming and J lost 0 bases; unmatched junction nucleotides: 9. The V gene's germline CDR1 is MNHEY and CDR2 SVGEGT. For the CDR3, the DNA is TGTGCCAGCAGTTACCGTGTAGCGGGGGGCCCGTACCAAGAGACCCAGTACTTC. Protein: CASSYRVAGGPYQETQYF.

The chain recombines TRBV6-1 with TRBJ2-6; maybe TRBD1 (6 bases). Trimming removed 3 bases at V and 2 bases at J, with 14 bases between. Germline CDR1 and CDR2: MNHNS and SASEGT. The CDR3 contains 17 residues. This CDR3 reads CASSEIRTAAGANVLTF. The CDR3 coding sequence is TGTGCCAGCAGTGAGATTAGGACAGCTGCTGGGGCCAACGTCCTGACTTTC.

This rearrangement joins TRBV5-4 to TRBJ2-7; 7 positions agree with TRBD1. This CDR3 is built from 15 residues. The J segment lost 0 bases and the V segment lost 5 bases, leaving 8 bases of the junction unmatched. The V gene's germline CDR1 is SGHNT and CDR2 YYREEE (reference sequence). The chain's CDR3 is CASRNGQELSYEQYF. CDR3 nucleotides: TGTGCCAGCAGGAACGGACAGGAACTCTCCTACGAGCAGTACTTC.

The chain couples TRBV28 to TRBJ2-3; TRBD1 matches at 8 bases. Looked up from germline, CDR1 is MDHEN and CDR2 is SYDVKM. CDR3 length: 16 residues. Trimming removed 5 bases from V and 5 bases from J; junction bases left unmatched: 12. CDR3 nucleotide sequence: TGTGCCAGCAGTGCTACCGGGACAGGAGGCGAAGATACGCAGTATTTT. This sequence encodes CASSATGTGGEDTQYF.

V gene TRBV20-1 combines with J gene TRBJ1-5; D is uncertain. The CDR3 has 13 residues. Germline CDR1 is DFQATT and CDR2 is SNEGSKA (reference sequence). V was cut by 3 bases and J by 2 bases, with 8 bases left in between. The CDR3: CSASNGGNQPQHF. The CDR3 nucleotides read TGCAGTGCTAGTAACGGGGGCAATCAGCCCCAGCATTTT.

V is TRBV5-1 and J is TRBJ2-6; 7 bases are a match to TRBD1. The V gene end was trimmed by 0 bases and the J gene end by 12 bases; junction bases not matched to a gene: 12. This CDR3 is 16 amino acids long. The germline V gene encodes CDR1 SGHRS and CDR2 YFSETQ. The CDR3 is CASSLGLRQGRSVLTF. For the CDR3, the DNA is TGCGCCAGCAGCTTGGGGCTCCGACAGGGCCGTAGCGTCCTGACTTTC.

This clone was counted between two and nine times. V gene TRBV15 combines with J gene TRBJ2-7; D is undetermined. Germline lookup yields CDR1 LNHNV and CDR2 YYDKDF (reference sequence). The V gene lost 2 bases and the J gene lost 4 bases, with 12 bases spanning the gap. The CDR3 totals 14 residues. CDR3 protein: CATSRSRDDYEQYF. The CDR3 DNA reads TGTGCCACCAGCAGATCAAGAGATGATTACGAGCAGTACTTC.